The T cell receptor (beta chain) under discussion was sequenced for a study of CD8 T cells in Susac syndrome. Random hexamers primed reverse transcription of about 0.45 to 1 ug RNA. Multiplex immunoSEQ PCR targeted 54 Vbeta and 13 Jbeta TCR beta segments. TCRdb reprocessed the immunoSEQ multiplex PCR reads via MiXCR and lists one record per CDR3 protein. The table lists some 140,000 distinct CDR3 sequences, 85% to 95% of them singletons. The source of this sequence is a human donor with Susac syndrome. Material for sequencing was CD8+ T cells from PBMCs.

DNA of the CDR3: TGTGCCAGCAGTCTAGCTAATGGGGGTCGCAATGAGCAGTTCTTC. This translates into CASSLANGGRNEQFF. This sequence joins TRBV6-2 or TRBV6-3 and TRBJ2-1; D tentatively fits TRBD1 or TRBD2 (5 bases each). Germline CDR1 is MNHEY and CDR2 is SVGEGT. The V end was cut by 5 bases, the J end by 6 bases, with 17 bases between. The CDR3 is 15 residues long.